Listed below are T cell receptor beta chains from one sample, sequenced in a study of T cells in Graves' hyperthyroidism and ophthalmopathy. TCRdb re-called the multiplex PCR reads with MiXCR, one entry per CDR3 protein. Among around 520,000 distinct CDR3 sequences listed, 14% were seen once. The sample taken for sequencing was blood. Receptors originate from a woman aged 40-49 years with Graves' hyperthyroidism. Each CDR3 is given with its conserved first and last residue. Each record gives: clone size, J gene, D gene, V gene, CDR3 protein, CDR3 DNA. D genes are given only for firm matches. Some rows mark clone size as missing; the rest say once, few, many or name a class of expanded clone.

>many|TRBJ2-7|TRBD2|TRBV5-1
CASSLVAIREAGSYEQYF
TGCGCCAGCAGCTTGGTGGCTATCCGGGAGGCAGGGTCCTACGAGCAGTACTTC
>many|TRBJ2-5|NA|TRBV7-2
CASSFGGGEQETQYF
TGTGCCAGCAGCTTCGGCGGGGGCGAACAAGAGACCCAGTACTTC
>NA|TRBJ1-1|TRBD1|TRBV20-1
CSARDRRNTEALF
TGCAGTGCTAGGGACAGGCGGAACACTGAAGCTCTCTTT
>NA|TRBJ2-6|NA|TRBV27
CATRGFRPSGANVLTF
TGTGCCACACGGGGTTTCCGCCCCTCTGGGGCCAACGTCCTGACTTTC
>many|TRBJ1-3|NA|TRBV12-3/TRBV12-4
CASSLGVSGNTIYF
TGTGCCAGCAGTTTAGGAGTCTCTGGAAACACCATATATTTT
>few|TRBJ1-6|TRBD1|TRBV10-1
CASSAGTGPNSPLHF
TGCGCCAGCAGCGCCGGGACAGGGCCCAATTCACCCCTCCACTTT
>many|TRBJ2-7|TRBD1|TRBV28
CASSLWGEVERTGGYEQYF
TGTGCCAGCAGTTTATGGGGGGAGGTTGAACGGACAGGGGGCTACGAGCAGTACTTC
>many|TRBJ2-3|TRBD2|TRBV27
CASSFSGITDTQYF
TGTGCCAGCAGTTTTAGCGGGATTACAGATACGCAGTATTTT
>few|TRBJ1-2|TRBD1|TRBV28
CASSLTGGHNYGYTF
TGTGCCAGCAGCCTGACAGGGGGACATAACTATGGCTACACCTTC
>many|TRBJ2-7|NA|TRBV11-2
CASSLLLGPSYEQYF
TGTGCCAGCAGCTTATTATTAGGGCCGTCCTACGAGCAGTACTTC
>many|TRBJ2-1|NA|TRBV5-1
CASRGSYNEQFF
TGCGCCAGCAGGGGTTCCTACAATGAGCAGTTCTTC
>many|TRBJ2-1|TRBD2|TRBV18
CASSSALAGMYNEQFF
TGTGCCAGCTCAAGCGCCTTAGCGGGAATGTACAATGAGCAGTTCTTC
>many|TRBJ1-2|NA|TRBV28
CASSWEGYGYTF
TGTGCCAGCTCCTGGGAGGGGTATGGCTACACCTTC
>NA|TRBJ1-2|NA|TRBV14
CASSPTAGAKYGYTF
TGTGCCAGCAGCCCCACAGCAGGGGCGAAGTATGGCTACACCTTC
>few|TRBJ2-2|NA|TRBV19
CASTQDVGGMRVTGELFF
TGCGCCAGTACTCAAGACGTAGGGGGGATGAGGGTCACCGGGGAGCTGTTTTTT
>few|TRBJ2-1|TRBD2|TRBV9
CASSSSGSGSVNEQFF
TGTGCCAGCAGCAGCTCGGGTAGCGGGAGTGTCAATGAGCAGTTCTTC
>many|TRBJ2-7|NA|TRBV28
CASSSPQLGQYF
TGTGCCAGCAGTTCCCCCCAGTTGGGGCAGTACTTC
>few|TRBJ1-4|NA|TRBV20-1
CSARDAGGKLFF
TGCAGTGCTAGAGACGCGGGTGGGAAACTGTTTTTT
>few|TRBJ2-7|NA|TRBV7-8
CASSYSGTEQYF
TGTGCCAGCAGCTACTCCGGGACAGAGCAGTACTTC
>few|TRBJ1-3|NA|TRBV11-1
CASSLAESSGNTIYF
TGTGCCAGCAGCTTAGCGGAGAGCTCTGGAAACACCATATATTTT
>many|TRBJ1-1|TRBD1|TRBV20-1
CSASTGISEAFF
TGCAGTGCTTCGACAGGGATTAGTGAAGCTTTCTTT
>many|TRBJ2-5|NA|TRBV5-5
CASREYPRMGETQYF
TGTGCCAGCAGAGAGTACCCCAGGATGGGGGAGACCCAGTACTTC
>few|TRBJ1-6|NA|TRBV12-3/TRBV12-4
CASSPGQTNSPLHF
TGTGCCAGCAGTCCCGGACAGACCAATTCACCCCTCCACTTT
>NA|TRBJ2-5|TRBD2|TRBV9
CASSADRGGEETQYF
TGTGCCAGCAGTGCCGATCGGGGGGGGGAAGAGACCCAGTACTTC
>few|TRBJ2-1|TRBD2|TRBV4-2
CASSQDPGLAGESSYNEQFF
TGTGCCAGCAGCCAAGATCCGGGACTAGCGGGAGAGAGCTCCTACAATGAGCAGTTCTTC
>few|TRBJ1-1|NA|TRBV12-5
CASGLESAEAFF
TGTGCTAGTGGTTTGGAAAGCGCTGAAGCTTTCTTT
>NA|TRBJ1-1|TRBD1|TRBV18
CASSPRQGNTTEAFF
TGTGCCAGCTCCCCTCGACAGGGTAATACCACTGAAGCTTTCTTT
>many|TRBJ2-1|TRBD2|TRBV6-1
CASSAIGLAGGEQFF
TGTGCCAGCAGTGCTATCGGACTAGCGGGAGGAGAGCAGTTCTTC
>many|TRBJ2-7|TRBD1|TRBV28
CAGWDRGRNEQYF
TGTGCCGGTTGGGACAGGGGGAGGAACGAGCAGTACTTC
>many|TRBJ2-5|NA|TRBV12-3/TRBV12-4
CASRLTSNQETQYF
TGTGCCAGCAGACTAACTAGCAACCAAGAGACCCAGTACTTC
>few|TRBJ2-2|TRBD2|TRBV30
CAWTRLAVLNTGELFF
TGTGCCTGGACGAGACTAGCGGTCCTGAACACCGGGGAGCTGTTTTTT
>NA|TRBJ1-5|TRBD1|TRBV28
CASHPRGPQPQHF
TGTGCCAGCCACCCCAGGGGGCCTCAGCCCCAGCATTTT
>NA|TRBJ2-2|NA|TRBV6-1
CASSYGPNTGELFF
TGTGCCAGCAGTTATGGCCCGAACACCGGGGAGCTGTTTTTT
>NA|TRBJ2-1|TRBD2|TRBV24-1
CATSSGGLQNEQFF
TGTGCCACCAGTAGCGGGGGCTTACAGAATGAGCAGTTCTTC
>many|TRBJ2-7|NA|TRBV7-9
CASSGSGRQAYEQYF
TGTGCCAGCAGCGGGAGCGGACGGCAGGCCTACGAGCAGTACTTC
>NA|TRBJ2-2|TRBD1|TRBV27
CASSQGANTGELFF
TGTGCCAGCTCACAGGGGGCGAACACCGGGGAGCTGTTTTTT
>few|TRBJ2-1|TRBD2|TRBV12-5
CASGSGTSGRPEQFF
TGTGCTAGTGGCTCCGGGACTAGCGGGCGACCTGAGCAGTTCTTC
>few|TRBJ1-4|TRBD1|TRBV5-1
CASSLTGGFGEKLFF
TGCGCCAGCAGCTTGACAGGGGGCTTTGGTGAAAAACTGTTTTTT
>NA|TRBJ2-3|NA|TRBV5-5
CASSGTGPGLASTDTQYF
TGTGCCAGCAGCGGGACAGGGCCAGGACTAGCGAGCACAGATACGCAGTATTTT
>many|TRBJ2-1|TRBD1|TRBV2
CASSVIGTGVRNEQFF
TGTGCCAGCAGTGTCATAGGGACAGGGGTCAGGAATGAGCAGTTCTTC
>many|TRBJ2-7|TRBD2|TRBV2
CASLRTSGINEQYF
TGTGCCAGCTTGAGGACTAGCGGGATAAACGAGCAGTACTTC
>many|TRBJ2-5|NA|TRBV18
CASSPSSTVGETQYF
TGTGCCAGCTCACCAAGTTCTACGGTCGGGGAGACCCAGTACTTC
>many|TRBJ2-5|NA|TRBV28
CASSFLVGQETQYF
TGTGCCAGCAGTTTCTTGGTGGGCCAAGAGACCCAGTACTTC